These 15 T cell receptor beta chains were all obtained from the same sample, sequenced in a study of blood T cell repertoires in COVID-19. Sequencing used immunoSEQ multiplex PCR; TCRdb keeps in-frame clones, though not all of them. The table includes more than 85,000 clones, 84% detected once. The sample consisted of peripheral blood. The receptors were gathered from a man aged 35-49 years with active or convalescent COVID-19.

The chain uses TRBV18 and TRBJ2-1; weak D call: TRBD1 (6 bases). The germline V gene encodes CDR1 KGHSH and CDR2 LQKENI. This CDR3 is built from 13 residues. V was shortened by 6 bases and J by 8 bases, with 14 bases between the two germline ends. The CDR3 here is CASSPNKGDEQFF. The CDR3 DNA follows: TGTGCCAGCTCTCCGAATAAGGGGGATGAGCAGTTCTTC.

J is TRBJ2-1 and V is TRBV7-9, with D tentatively TRBD2 (6 bases). This CDR3 comprises 15 residues. Trimming took 7 bases from V and 7 from J, leaving 20 bases between them. CDR1 and CDR2 (germline): SEHNR, FQNEAQ (reference sequence). The CDR3 here is CASTPLGEVLNEQFF. The CDR3 bases are TGTGCCAGCACGCCACTGGGGGAGGTCTTAAATGAGCAGTTCTTC.

The chain employs TRBV20-1 and TRBJ1-4; the D is unclear. The CDR3 contains 12 residues. Trimming stripped 3 bases from V and 7 bases from J, with 9 bases between. CDR1 is DFQATT, CDR2 SNEGSKA, per germline (reference sequence). CDR3 protein: CSASDRSEKLFF. As DNA, the CDR3 is TGCAGTGCTAGTGATCGGAGTGAAAAACTGTTTTTT.

This rearrangement joins TRBV7-2 to TRBJ2-1; a weak D match, TRBD1 (5 bases). This CDR3 region has 11 residues. In germline, CDR1 is SGHTA, CDR2 FQGNSA. Trimming cost V 5 bases and J 13 bases, with 12 bases left between them. CDR3 region: CASSPRANQFF. CDR3 nucleotides: TGTGCCAGCAGCCCCAGGGCGAACCAGTTCTTC.

V usage is TRBV19 and J usage is TRBJ1-1, with D possibly matching TRBD1 (6 bases). CDR1 is LNHDA and CDR2 is SQIVND in the germline V gene (reference sequence). This CDR3 is built from 14 residues. V was clipped by 7 bases and J by 6 bases, with 18 bases between them. CDR3 DNA: TGTGCCAGTATATTAGGGACACGGGGCTCTGAAGCTTTCTTT. This gives the protein CASILGTRGSEAFF.

V usage is TRBV29-1 and J usage is TRBJ2-7; D ambiguous. CDR1 and CDR2 (germline): SQVTM, ANQGSEA. The CDR3 covers 12 residues. V was pared by 7 bases and J by 1 base, with 11 bases between. The CDR3 spells CSATRGSYEQYF. As DNA, the CDR3 is TGCAGCGCTACGAGAGGTTCCTACGAGCAGTACTTC.

The chain recombines TRBV7-2 with TRBJ1-5, with 9 bases aligning to TRBD1. The germline CDR1 and CDR2 sequences are SGHTA and FQGNSA. This CDR3 comprises 16 residues. The junction had 8 bases not matched to a gene; V was cut back by 2 bases and J by 6 bases. CDR3 amino acids: CASSLQTQGAGQPQHF. In nucleotides, the CDR3 is TGTGCCAGCAGCTTACAGACACAGGGGGCCGGTCAGCCCCAGCATTTT.

The chain employs TRBV11-2 and TRBJ2-1; no firm D call. This CDR3 spans 15 amino acids. CDR1 and CDR2 (germline): SGHAT, FQNNGV. The V gene lost 6 bases and the J gene lost 6 bases, with 18 bases spanning the gap. Written as DNA, the CDR3 is TGTGCCAGCAGTTTCCCCCTCGGAGCTGGCAATGAGCAGTTCTTC. Its protein product is CASSFPLGAGNEQFF. Full variable domain (missing parts from reference TRBV11-2 and TRBJ2-1): EAGVAQSPRYKIIEKRQSVAFWCNPISGHATLYWYQQILGQGPKLLIQFQNNGVVDDSQLPKDRFSAERLKGVDSTLKIQPAKLEDSAVYLCASSFPLGAGNEQFFGPGTRLTVL.

The chain recombines TRBV30 with TRBJ2-2; TRBD1 aligns across 10 bases. V was pared by 8 bases and J by 4 bases, with 10 bases of the junction left unmatched. The CDR3 is 15 amino acids. Germline V gene lookup returns CDR1 GTSNPN and CDR2 SVGIG (reference sequence). CDR3 DNA sequence: TGTGCCCGGGTAGGGGACAGGGGTTTCACCGGGGAGCTGTTTTTT. It yields the protein CARVGDRGFTGELFF.

The chain links TRBV4-2 to TRBJ1-1; D ambiguous. Germline V gene lookup returns CDR1 LGHNA and CDR2 YNFKEQ. V was shortened by 1 base and J by 1 base, with 7 bases between the two germline ends. This CDR3 is 14 amino acids long. In nucleotides, the CDR3 is TGTGCCAGCAGCCAAGTCCAACAGAACACTGAAGCTTTCTTT. Its protein product is CASSQVQQNTEAFF.

V gene TRBV19 combines with J gene TRBJ2-7, with D perhaps matching TRBD1 (6 bases). This CDR3 comprises 15 residues. The V end lost 1 base, the J end lost 2 bases, and 12 bases lay between the germline ends. Looked up from germline, CDR1 is LNHDA and CDR2 is SQIVND (reference sequence). The CDR3 DNA reads TGTGCCAGTAGTATAGCGGCGGACAGAGCCTACGAGCAGTACTTC. Protein sequence: CASSIAADRAYEQYF.

The chain is built from TRBV6-5 and TRBJ2-2; 10 positions agree with TRBD1. The CDR3 has 15 residues. Losses at the gene ends were 5 bases for V and 4 bases for J; bases not matched to a gene: 4. Looked up from germline, CDR1 is MNHEY and CDR2 is SVGAGI. CDR3 DNA: TGTGCCAGCAGTCCGACAGGGGGCCTCACCGGGGAGCTGTTTTTT. Translating it yields CASSPTGGLTGELFF.

The chain couples TRBV19 to TRBJ1-5, with a tentative D call TRBD1 (5 bases). This CDR3 comprises 11 residues. Trimming took off 7 bases at V and 4 bases at J, with 5 bases between the two ends. Germline V lookup: CDR1 LNHDA, CDR2 SQIVND (reference sequence). The CDR3 region is CASKGNQPQHF. CDR3 in DNA: TGTGCCAGTAAGGGGAATCAGCCCCAGCATTTT. The full variable domain, completed using reference TRBV19 and TRBJ1-5, is DGGITQSPKYLFRKEGQNVTLSCEQNLNHDAMYWYRQDPGQGLRLIYYSQIVNDFQKGDIAEGYSVSREKKESFPLTVTSAQKNPTAFYLCASKGNQPQHFGDGTRLSIL.

This chain connects TRBV7-2 to TRBJ2-5, with 7 bases lining up with TRBD2. V trimming: 5 bases; J trimming: 3 bases; junction bases outside the gene matches: 6. This CDR3 is built from 14 residues. Germline assignment: CDR1 SGHTA and CDR2 FQGNSA. CDR3 residues: CASSPRLAEETQYF. Written as DNA, the CDR3 is TGTGCCAGCAGCCCCCGGCTAGCGGAAGAGACCCAGTACTTC.

This chain joins TRBV5-1 and TRBJ2-2, with 9 positions matching TRBD1. Germline loops: CDR1 SGHRS, CDR2 YFSETQ. V shed 2 bases and J 7 bases; nucleotides not matched to a gene: 6. The CDR3 spans 15 residues. The CDR3 sequence: CASSFWDRVFGELFF. The CDR3, as DNA: TGCGCCAGCAGCTTCTGGGACAGGGTCTTCGGGGAGCTGTTTTTT.